These 19 T cell receptor beta chains originate from one sample sequenced in a study of read filtering for tumor transcriptome and immune sequencing. This library used roughly 400 ng RNA and molecular barcoded adaptors spanning alpha/delta and beta/gamma chains. TCRdb called the reads again in MiXCR, with one record for every CDR3 protein. The repertoire includes fewer than 25,000 distinct CDR3 sequences, 20% to 25% of them detected once, and roughly a sixth sits in the top ten. The sample taken for sequencing was a population of CD138-negative cells sorted from bone marrow. These receptors all stem from a donor at least 40 years old with multiple myeloma.

This clonotype was seen ten or more times. This chain connects TRBV4-1 to TRBJ1-1; D perhaps matches TRBD1 (5 bases). CDR1 and CDR2 from the germline V gene are MGHRA and YSYEKL. Trimming removed 5 bases from V and 8 bases from J, with 15 bases in between. This CDR3 is 13 amino acids long. CDR3 nucleotide sequence: TGCGCCAGCAGCGCAAGATGGGGCGGGGAAGCTTTCTTT. It encodes CASSARWGGEAFF.

This clonotype has ten or more counts. The genes are TRBV24-1 and TRBJ2-1; D might be TRBD1 (6 bases). The CDR3 runs to 15 residues. Trimming pared 2 bases from V and 9 bases from J, leaving 16 bases between. CDR1 is KGHDR and CDR2 is SFDVKD in the germline V gene. The CDR3 loop is CATSDSGVGLGEQFF. In DNA, the CDR3 is TGTGCCACCAGTGATTCAGGGGTGGGCCTGGGTGAGCAGTTCTTC.

Comment on this clonotype: No conserved phenylalanine or tryptophan ends this CDR3, so it is likely a read error. Because the CDR3's place on the DNA is in doubt, the DNA is left out and the CDR3 is given as listed by TCRdb. V and J are TRBV11-2 and TRBJ2-1; TRBD2 was called by the table and not checked on the DNA. The CDR3 numbers 14 amino acids, ends counted. Germline CDR1 and CDR2: SGHAT and FQNNGV. CDR3 region: CASSLAAGANEQLS.

This clonotype was counted at least ten times. J is TRBJ2-1 and V is TRBV6-1, with D possibly TRBD2 on 6 matching bases. The CDR3 has 13 amino acids. With 4 bases removed from V and 6 bases from J, the gap between germline ends came to 10 bases. Germline lookup yields CDR1 MNHNS and CDR2 SASEGT. The CDR3 loop reads CASSGRGLNEQFF. The CDR3 nucleotides read TGTGCCAGCAGTGGGCGGGGCCTCAATGAGCAGTTCTTC.

This clonotype was seen repeatedly, ten times or more. The V and J genes are TRBV7-2 and TRBJ2-5; tentative D call: TRBD2 (5 bases). This CDR3 has 16 amino acids. V lost 0 bases, J lost 5 bases, and 16 bases lay in between. Germline CDR1 is SGHTA and CDR2 is FQGNSA. Written as DNA, the CDR3 is TGTGCCAGCAGCTTAGCGCGGCAGGCCCCGGGGGAGACCCAGTACTTC. Its protein is CASSLARQAPGETQYF.

The CDR3 DNA is TGTGCCAGCAGCCGGGGGCCTGCGTACATAGAGACCCAGTACTTC. Translation: CASSRGPAYIETQYF. The gene calls are TRBV7-3 and TRBJ2-5, with D possibly being TRBD1 or TRBD2 (6 bases each). V lost 5 bases, J lost 4 bases, and 17 bases lay in between. Germline CDR1 and CDR2: SGHTA and FQGTGA. The CDR3 consists of 15 residues.

This clonotype occurred many times. This chain links TRBV29-1 with TRBJ2-2, with D tentatively TRBD2 (5 bases). Trimming pared 3 bases from V and 1 base from J, leaving 9 bases between. Germline values: CDR1 SQVTM, CDR2 ANQGSEA. CDR3 length: 14 residues. The CDR3 sequence: CSVDASWNTGELFF. Here the CDR3 DNA reads TGCAGCGTTGATGCTAGCTGGAACACCGGGGAGCTGTTTTTT.

This clonotype was recorded at least ten times. The chain joins TRBV5-1 to TRBJ2-3, with D possibly being TRBD2 (5 bases). The CDR3 loop spans 11 amino acids. CDR1 is SGHRS and CDR2 is YFSETQ in the germline V gene. The V gene lost 4 bases and the J gene lost 5 bases, with 5 bases spanning the gap. CDR3 sequence reads: CASSEGDTQYF. CDR3 coding DNA: TGCGCCAGCAGCGAGGGAGATACGCAGTATTTT.

This clonotype was found many times. The chain uses TRBV6-5 and TRBJ1-5, with D possibly being TRBD1 (6 bases). Germline CDR1 MNHEY, CDR2 SVGAGI. The CDR3 is made up of 15 amino acids. V lost 6 bases and J lost 4, with 16 bases in between. Here the CDR3 reads CASSLLQGGNQPQHF. The CDR3 DNA reads TGTGCCAGCAGCCTCCTACAGGGAGGAAATCAGCCCCAGCATTTT.

This clonotype was observed at least ten times. The chain has TRBV28 and TRBJ2-7, with D perhaps TRBD1 (5 bases). Germline CDR1 and CDR2: MDHEN and SYDVKM. The CDR3 has 13 residues. Trimming removed 8 bases at V and 1 base at J, with 12 bases between. Here the CDR3 DNA reads TGTGCCAGCGCCCTTGGGGCGTCCTACGAGCAGTACTTC. Translating gives CASALGASYEQYF. Full variable domain (outside the CDR3, taken from reference TRBV28 and TRBJ2-7): DVKVTQSSRYLVKRTGEKVFLECVQDMDHENMFWYRQDPGLGLRLIYFSYDVKMKEKGDIPEGYSVSREKKERFSLILESASTNQTSMYLCASALGASYEQYFGPGTRLTVT.

This clonotype was seen repeatedly, ten times or more. This likely comes from a read error, as the CDR3 has no conserved phenylalanine or tryptophan at its end. The chain recombines TRBV7-8 with TRBJ1-4; D perhaps matches TRBD1 (5 bases). The V end lost 1 base, the J end lost 5 bases, and 11 bases lay between the germline ends. The CDR3 runs to 15 residues. The V gene's germline CDR1 is SGHVS and CDR2 FQNEAQ. CDR3 region: CASSLDSQVNEKLFS. The CDR3, as DNA: TGTGCCAGCAGCTTAGATTCACAGGTCAATGAAAAACTGTTTTCT.

This clonotype was counted many times. The chain couples TRBV7-9 to TRBJ1-1, with a weak D call TRBD1 (5 bases). CDR1 SEHNR and CDR2 FQNEAQ come from the germline V gene (reference sequence). The CDR3 length is 16 residues. V lost 3 bases to trimming and J lost 4 bases, with 18 bases between them. CDR3 coding DNA: TGTGCCAGCAGCTTGGGACTTCGGGGGGGAAGCACTGAAGCTTTCTTT. Translating gives CASSLGLRGGSTEAFF.

This clonotype has only one observation. It differs at one base from a far larger clone, so likely a read error. The conserved final phenylalanine or tryptophan is absent from the CDR3, which likely points to a read error. The V gene is TRBV6-6, the J gene TRBJ2-2, with TRBD2 identical over 12 bases. CDR1 MNHNY and CDR2 SVGAGI come from the germline V gene (reference sequence). The CDR3 has 17 residues. V was pared by 5 bases and J by 6 bases, with 10 bases of the junction left unmatched. Here the CDR3 DNA reads TGTGCCAGCAGTCGACCCGGACTAGCGGGAACCGCCGGGGAGCTGTTTCTT. Its translation: CASSRPGLAGTAGELFL.

This clonotype was detected ten times or more. The gene calls are TRBV20-1 and TRBJ2-1, with a weak D call TRBD2 (5 bases). The CDR3 covers 14 residues. The V gene's germline CDR1 is DFQATT and CDR2 SNEGSKA (reference sequence). Trimming took off 5 bases at V and 8 bases at J, with 19 bases between the two ends. CDR3 residues: CSAALRGLVDEQFF. The CDR3 nucleotides read TGCAGTGCTGCCCTCCGGGGTCTCGTGGATGAGCAGTTCTTC.

The table lists this clonotype with a few counts. The V and J genes are TRBV7-8 and TRBJ2-5; 12 bases fit TRBD2. CDR3 length: 15 residues. V dropped 4 bases and J dropped 6; count of bases not matched to a gene: 6. Germline loops: CDR1 SGHVS, CDR2 FQNEAQ. In DNA, the CDR3 is TGTGCCAGCAGCTCGACTAGCGGGAGTTTTAAGACCCAGTACTTC. Translated: CASSSTSGSFKTQYF.

This clonotype showed up many times. The J gene is TRBJ2-7, the V gene TRBV2; TRBD2 matches 12 bases. This CDR3 is built from 16 residues. Germline V gene lookup returns CDR1 SNHLY and CDR2 FYNNEI. The V segment lost 5 bases and the J segment 3 bases; nucleotides outside the gene matches: 8. In DNA, the CDR3 is TGTGCCAGCAGTAGGACTAGCGGGAACCGCCTCTACGAGCAGTACTTC. Encoded protein: CASSRTSGNRLYEQYF.

This clonotype was detected ten times or more. The CDR3 nucleotides read TGTGCCAGCAGCCCAGGCGGAGGGAAGACCCAGTACTTC. It codes for CASSPGGGKTQYF. The rearrangement links TRBV3-1 to TRBJ2-5; D may be TRBD2 (6 bases). V dropped 4 bases and J dropped 6 bases, with 12 bases sitting between them. CDR3 size: 13 residues. Germline V gene data show CDR1 as LGHDT and CDR2 as YNNKEL (reference sequence).

This clonotype was detected ten times or more. The CDR3, as DNA: TGTGCCAGCTCACCAAGGTCTGTGAGACAGGGAGGAGGGGAGCAGTACTTC. The encoded protein is CASSPRSVRQGGGEQYF. This chain connects TRBV18 to TRBJ2-7; a weak D match, TRBD1 (7 bases). The germline V gene has CDR1 KGHSH and CDR2 LQKENI. The V end lost 2 bases, the J end lost 7 bases, and 24 bases lay between the germline ends. The length of the CDR3 is 17 residues.

A note on this clonotype: A far larger clone is off by one base, so a read error is likely. Here the CDR3 DNA reads TGTGCCAGCAGGCAGGGTTGGACAGATGCGCAGTATTTT. Encoded protein: CASRQGWTDAQYF. The V and J genes are TRBV6-5 and TRBJ1-4; D possibly corresponds to TRBD1 (6 bases). The tail of the sequence fits TRBJ2-3 better, so the J call may be wrong. This CDR3 is 13 amino acids long. Germline V gene data show CDR1 as MNHEY and CDR2 as SVGAGI.